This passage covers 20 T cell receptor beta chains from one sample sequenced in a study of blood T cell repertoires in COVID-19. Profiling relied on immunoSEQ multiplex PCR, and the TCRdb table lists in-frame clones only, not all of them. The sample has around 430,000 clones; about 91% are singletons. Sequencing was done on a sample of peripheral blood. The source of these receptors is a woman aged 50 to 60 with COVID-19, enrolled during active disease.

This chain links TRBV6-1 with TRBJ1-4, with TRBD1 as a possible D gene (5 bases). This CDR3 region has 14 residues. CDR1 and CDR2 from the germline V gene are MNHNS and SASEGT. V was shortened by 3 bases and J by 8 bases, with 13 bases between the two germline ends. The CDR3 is CASSEAGQLEKLFF. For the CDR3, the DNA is TGTGCCAGCAGTGAGGCGGGGCAGCTCGAAAAACTGTTTTTT.

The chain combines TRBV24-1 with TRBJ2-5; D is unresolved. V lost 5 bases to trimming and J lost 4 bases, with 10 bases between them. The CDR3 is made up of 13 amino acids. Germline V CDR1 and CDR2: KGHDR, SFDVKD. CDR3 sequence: CATSGNSLETQYF. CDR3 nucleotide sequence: TGTGCCACCAGTGGGAACAGCCTAGAGACCCAGTACTTC.

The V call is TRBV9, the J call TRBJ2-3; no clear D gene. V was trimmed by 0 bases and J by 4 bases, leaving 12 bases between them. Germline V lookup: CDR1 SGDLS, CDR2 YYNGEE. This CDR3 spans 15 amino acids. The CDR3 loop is CASSVAGTVPDTQYF. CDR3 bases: TGTGCCAGCAGCGTAGCAGGAACAGTACCAGATACGCAGTATTTT. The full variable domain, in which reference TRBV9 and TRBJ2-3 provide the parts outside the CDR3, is DSGVTQTPKHLITATGQRVTLRCSPRSGDLSVYWYQQSLDQGLQFLIQYYNGEERAKGNILERFSAQQFPDLHSELNLSSLELGDSALYFCASSVAGTVPDTQYFGPGTRLTVL.

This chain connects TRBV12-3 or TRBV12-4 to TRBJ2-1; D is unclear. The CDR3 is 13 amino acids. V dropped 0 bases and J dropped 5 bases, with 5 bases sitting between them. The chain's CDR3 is CASSLARNNEQFF. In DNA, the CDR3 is TGTGCCAGCAGTTTAGCGCGGAACAATGAGCAGTTCTTC.

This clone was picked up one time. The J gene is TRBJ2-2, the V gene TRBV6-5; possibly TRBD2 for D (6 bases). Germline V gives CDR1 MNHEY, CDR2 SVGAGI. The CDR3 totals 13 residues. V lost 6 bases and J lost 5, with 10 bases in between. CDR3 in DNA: TGTGCCAGCAGGGCCGGAGGGACCGGGGAGCTGTTTTTT. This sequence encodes CASRAGGTGELFF.

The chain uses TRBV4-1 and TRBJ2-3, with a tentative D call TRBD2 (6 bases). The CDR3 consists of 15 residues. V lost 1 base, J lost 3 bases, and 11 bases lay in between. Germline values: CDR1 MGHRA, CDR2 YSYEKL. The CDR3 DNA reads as TGCGCCAGCAGCCAAGGGAGGCGGGGAACAGATACGCAGTATTTT. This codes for CASSQGRRGTDTQYF.

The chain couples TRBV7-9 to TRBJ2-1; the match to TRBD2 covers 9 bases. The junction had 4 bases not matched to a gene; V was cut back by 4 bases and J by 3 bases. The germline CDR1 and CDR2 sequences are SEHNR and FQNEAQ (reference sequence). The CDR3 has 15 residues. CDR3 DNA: TGTGCCAGCAGCTCCTTAGCGGGGGTCTACAATGAGCAGTTCTTC. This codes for CASSSLAGVYNEQFF.

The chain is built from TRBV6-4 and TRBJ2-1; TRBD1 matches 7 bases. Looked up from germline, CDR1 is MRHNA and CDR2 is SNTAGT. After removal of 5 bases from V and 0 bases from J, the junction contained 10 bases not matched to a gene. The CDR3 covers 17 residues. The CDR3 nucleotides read TGTGCCAGCAGTAGATACCCTCAGGGGGACTCCTACAATGAGCAGTTCTTC. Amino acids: CASSRYPQGDSYNEQFF.

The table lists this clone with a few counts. The CDR3 loop reads CASSAQGNLGEKLFF. The CDR3 DNA sequence: TGTGCCAGCAGTGCCCAGGGTAATCTTGGTGAAAAACTGTTTTTT. This chain uses TRBV2 with TRBJ1-4; a possible D gene is TRBD1 (5 bases). The germline V gene has CDR1 SNHLY and CDR2 FYNNEI. CDR3 length: 15 amino acids. Trimming stripped 4 bases from V and 7 bases from J, with 16 bases between.

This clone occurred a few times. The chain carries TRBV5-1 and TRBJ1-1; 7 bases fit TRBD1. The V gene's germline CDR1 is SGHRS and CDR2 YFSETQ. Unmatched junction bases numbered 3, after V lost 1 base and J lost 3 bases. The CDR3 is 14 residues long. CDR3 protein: CASSLTGADTEAFF. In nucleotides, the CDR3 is TGCGCCAGCAGCTTGACAGGGGCGGACACTGAAGCTTTCTTT.

The CDR3 coding sequence is TGCGCCAGCAGCCAACCACTAGCGGGGGGGCCCAACCAAGAGACCCAGTACTTC. Translation gives CASSQPLAGGPNQETQYF. V usage is TRBV4-1 and J usage is TRBJ2-5; 13 bases are shared with TRBD2. Germline CDR1 is MGHRA and CDR2 is YSYEKL. This CDR3 has 18 residues. Unmatched junction bases numbered 6, after V lost 2 bases and J lost 0 bases.

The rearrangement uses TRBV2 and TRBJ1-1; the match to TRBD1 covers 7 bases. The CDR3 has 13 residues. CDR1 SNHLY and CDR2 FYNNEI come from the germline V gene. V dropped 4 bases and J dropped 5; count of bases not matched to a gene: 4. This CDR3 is CASSARGKTEAFF. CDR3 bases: TGTGCCAGCAGTGCCAGGGGGAAGACTGAAGCTTTCTTT. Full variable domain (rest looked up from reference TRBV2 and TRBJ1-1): EPEVTQTPSHQVTQMGQEVILRCVPISNHLYFYWYRQILGQKVEFLVSFYNNEISEKSEIFDDQFSVERPDGSNFTLKIRSTKLEDSAMYFCASSARGKTEAFFGQGTRLTVV.

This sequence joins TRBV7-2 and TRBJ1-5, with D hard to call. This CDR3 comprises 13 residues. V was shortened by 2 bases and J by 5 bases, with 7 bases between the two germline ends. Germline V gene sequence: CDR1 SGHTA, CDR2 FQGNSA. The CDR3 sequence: CASSLSTDQPQHF. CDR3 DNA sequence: TGTGCCAGCAGCTTATCAACAGATCAGCCCCAGCATTTT.

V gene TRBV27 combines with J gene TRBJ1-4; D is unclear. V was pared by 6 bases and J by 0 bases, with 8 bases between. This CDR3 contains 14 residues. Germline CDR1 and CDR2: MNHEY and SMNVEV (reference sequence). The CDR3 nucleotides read TGTGCCAGCAGGGGAGTTGCAACTAATGAAAAACTGTTTTTT. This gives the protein CASRGVATNEKLFF.

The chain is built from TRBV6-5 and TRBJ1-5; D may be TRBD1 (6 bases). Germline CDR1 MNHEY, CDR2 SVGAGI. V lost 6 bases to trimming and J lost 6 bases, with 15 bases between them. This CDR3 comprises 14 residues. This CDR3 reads CASRSSGEGQPQHF. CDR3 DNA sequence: TGTGCCAGCAGGAGCTCAGGGGAAGGTCAGCCCCAGCATTTT.

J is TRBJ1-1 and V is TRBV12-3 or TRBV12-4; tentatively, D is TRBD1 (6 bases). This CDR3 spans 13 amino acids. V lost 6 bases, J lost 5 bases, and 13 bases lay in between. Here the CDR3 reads CASRSQGTTEAFF. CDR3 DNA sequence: TGTGCCAGCAGATCACAGGGTACGACTGAAGCTTTCTTT.

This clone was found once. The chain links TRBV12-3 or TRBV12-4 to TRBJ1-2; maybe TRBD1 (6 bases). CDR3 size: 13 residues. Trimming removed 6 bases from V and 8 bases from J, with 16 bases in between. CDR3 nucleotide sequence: TGTGCCAGCAGAGCCGGACAGCCGACAGGCTACACCTTC. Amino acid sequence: CASRAGQPTGYTF.

The CDR3 sequence: CASSPPGNTIYF. The CDR3 region has the DNA TGTGCCAGCTCACCTCCGGGAAACACCATATATTTT. This sequence joins TRBV18 and TRBJ1-3; no definite D call. This CDR3 has 12 residues. Germline lookup yields CDR1 KGHSH and CDR2 LQKENI. V lost 3 bases to trimming and J lost 4 bases, with 4 bases between them.

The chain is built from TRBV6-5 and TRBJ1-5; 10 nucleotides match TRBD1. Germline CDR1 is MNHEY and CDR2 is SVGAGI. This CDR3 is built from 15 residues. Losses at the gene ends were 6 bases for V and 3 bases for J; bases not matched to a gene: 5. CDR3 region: CASRPTGGNNQPQHF. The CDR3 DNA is TGTGCCAGCAGGCCGACAGGGGGCAACAATCAGCCCCAGCATTTT.

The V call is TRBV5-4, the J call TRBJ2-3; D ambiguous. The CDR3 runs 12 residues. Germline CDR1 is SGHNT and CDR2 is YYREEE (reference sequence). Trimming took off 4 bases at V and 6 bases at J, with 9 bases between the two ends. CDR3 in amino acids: CASSQDWDTQYF. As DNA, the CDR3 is TGTGCCAGCAGCCAAGACTGGGATACGCAGTATTTT.